The 16 T cell receptor beta chains given below trace back to one sample, sequenced in a study of shared clonotypes between healthy human individuals. Assay: immunoSEQ multiplex PCR; the TCRdb copy retains only in-frame clones and omits some. The repertoire has some 2.4 million clones, approximately 93% of them found once; the top ten carry 0.36%. The sequenced sample consisted of naive CD4+ T cells from PBMCs. The subset was: CD45RA+ positively selected. The receptors were sampled from a young man in good health. Some clones in this sample may be carry-over from other donors' samples.

The chain joins TRBV19 to TRBJ2-5; the D call may be TRBD1 or TRBD2 (6 bases each). V was pared by 5 bases and J by 4 bases, with 14 bases between. Germline CDR1 and CDR2: LNHDA and SQIVND (reference sequence). This CDR3 comprises 14 residues. CDR3 amino acids: CASSQRGGIETQYF. In nucleotides, the CDR3 is TGTGCCAGTAGTCAACGAGGGGGGATAGAGACCCAGTACTTC.

The chain employs TRBV27 and TRBJ2-1, with D tentatively TRBD1 (5 bases). CDR3 size: 15 residues. Trimming pared 5 bases from V and 4 bases from J, leaving 15 bases between. The V gene's germline CDR1 is MNHEY and CDR2 SMNVEV (reference sequence). The CDR3 loop is CASSPIGQSYNEQFF. CDR3 nucleotides: TGTGCCAGCAGTCCAATCGGACAAAGTTACAATGAGCAGTTCTTC.

This chain's CDR3 is CAWSVVAPLGYTF. In nucleotides, the CDR3 is TGTGCCTGGAGTGTAGTCGCCCCGCTTGGCTACACCTTC. The V call is TRBV30, the J call TRBJ1-2, with D uncertain. This CDR3 has 13 amino acids. Between the trimmed V and J ends, which lost 0 bases and 7 bases, there was a span of 12 bases. Germline V gives CDR1 GTSNPN, CDR2 SVGIG (reference sequence).

The chain joins TRBV5-1 to TRBJ2-1; weak D call: TRBD2 (5 bases). The V gene lost 6 bases and the J gene lost 6 bases, with 10 bases spanning the gap. The CDR3 contains 12 residues. Germline values: CDR1 SGHRS, CDR2 YFSETQ. CDR3 sequence reads: CASTEASNEQFF. CDR3 in DNA: TGCGCCAGCACGGAGGCGAGCAATGAGCAGTTCTTC.

The rearrangement uses TRBV7-2 and TRBJ2-1; D is possibly TRBD1 (5 bases). This CDR3 comprises 16 residues. Per the germline V gene, CDR1 is SGHTA and CDR2 is FQGNSA. V dropped 5 bases and J dropped 2 bases, with 16 bases sitting between them. CDR3 protein: CASSTQTAVPYNEQFF. DNA of the CDR3: TGTGCCAGCAGCACCCAGACAGCCGTGCCCTACAATGAGCAGTTCTTC.

The chain has TRBV5-1 and TRBJ1-1; 8 bases agree with TRBD1. The CDR3 spans 14 residues. Germline-derived CDR1 and CDR2 are SGHRS and YFSETQ. Losses at the gene ends were 4 bases for V and 4 bases for J; bases not matched to a gene: 6. In nucleotides, the CDR3 is TGCGCCAGCAGCACCCAGGGGGCGGCCACTGAAGCTTTCTTT. Amino acids: CASSTQGAATEAFF.

This chain uses TRBV25-1 with TRBJ1-5; maybe TRBD1 (6 bases). V was cut by 4 bases and J by 6 bases, with 10 bases left in between. CDR1 and CDR2 (germline): MGHDK, SYGVNS. This CDR3 comprises 13 residues. The CDR3 sequence: CASSGGGLQPQHF. The CDR3 DNA sequence: TGTGCCAGCAGTGGAGGGGGGCTTCAGCCCCAGCATTTT.

Only one count was recorded for this clone. The J gene is TRBJ1-1, the V gene TRBV27; D perhaps matches TRBD1 (5 bases). The CDR3 spans 15 residues. The V gene's germline CDR1 is MNHEY and CDR2 SMNVEV (reference sequence). The V gene lost 6 bases and the J gene lost 3 bases, with 17 bases spanning the gap. CDR3 sequence: CASRLIGARDTEAFF. As DNA, the CDR3 is TGTGCCAGCAGACTTATTGGGGCAAGGGACACTGAAGCTTTCTTT.

This clone was counted only a few times. The rearrangement uses TRBV20-1 and TRBJ2-7, with D hard to call. V was shortened by 3 bases and J by 4 bases, with 7 bases between the two germline ends. This CDR3 spans 11 amino acids. Germline CDR1 and CDR2: DFQATT and SNEGSKA (reference sequence). The CDR3 protein is CSASIGYEQYF. The CDR3 DNA follows: TGCAGTGCTAGCATTGGATACGAGCAGTACTTC.

This clone came up a few times. The same CDR3 arises from other DNA sequences in this sample as well. The chain employs TRBV5-1 and TRBJ2-2; no definite D call. Germline V CDR1 and CDR2: SGHRS, YFSETQ. V was trimmed by 7 bases and J by 7 bases, leaving 8 bases between them. The CDR3 length is 11 residues. The CDR3 region has the DNA TGCGCCAGCCGAGCCGGCGGGGAGCTGTTTTTT. Its protein is CASRAGGELFF. Looking up the rest from reference TRBV5-1 and TRBJ2-2 gives the full variable domain: KAGVTQTPRYLIKTRGQQVTLSCSPISGHRSVSWYQQTPGQGLQFLFEYFSETQRNKGNFPGRFSGRQFSNSRSEMNVSTLELGDSALYLCASRAGGELFFGEGSRLTVL.

This rearrangement joins TRBV29-1 to TRBJ1-4, with D perhaps TRBD1 (5 bases). Germline CDR1 and CDR2: SQVTM and ANQGSEA. V was cut by 2 bases and J by 3 bases, with 7 bases left in between. This CDR3 region has 13 residues. The CDR3 here is CSVEWGANEKLFF. In DNA, the CDR3 is TGCAGCGTTGAATGGGGGGCTAATGAAAAACTGTTTTTT.

The chain employs TRBV28 and TRBJ1-1; D possibly corresponds to TRBD1 (5 bases). With 4 bases removed from V and 3 bases from J, the gap between germline ends came to 12 bases. CDR3 length: 14 amino acids. Germline assignment: CDR1 MDHEN and CDR2 SYDVKM. The CDR3: CASSYIRGDTEAFF. In DNA, the CDR3 is TGTGCCAGCAGTTATATACGGGGGGACACTGAAGCTTTCTTT.

V is TRBV19 and J is TRBJ2-7; 8 bases align to TRBD2. V shed 3 bases and J 7 bases; nucleotides not matched to a gene: 8. Germline-derived CDR1 and CDR2 are LNHDA and SQIVND (reference sequence). The CDR3 consists of 14 residues. DNA for the CDR3: TGTGCCAGTAGTATGCCAGCGGGAGTCGGTGAGCAGTACTTC. Its protein product is CASSMPAGVGEQYF.

V and J are TRBV20-1 and TRBJ1-5; TRBD1 might be the D (5 bases). The CDR3 extends over 11 amino acids. The germline gives CDR1 DFQATT, CDR2 SNEGSKA (reference sequence). V lost 4 bases to trimming and J lost 7 bases, with 8 bases between them. In DNA, the CDR3 is TGCAGTGCTACCAGGGAACAGCCCCAGCATTTT. Translating gives CSATREQPQHF.

This clone was observed a single time. CDR3 protein: CASMGTGELFF. CDR3 in DNA: TGTGCCAGCATGGGCACCGGGGAGCTGTTTTTT. V is TRBV2 and J is TRBJ2-2; D ambiguous. The CDR3 is 11 residues long. Germline V gene data show CDR1 as SNHLY and CDR2 as FYNNEI. V lost 7 bases to trimming and J lost 4 bases, with 4 bases between them.

The V gene is TRBV30, the J gene TRBJ1-6, with a possible D match to TRBD1 (5 bases). Deletions cut 0 bases from V and 2 bases from J, with 8 bases between. In germline, CDR1 is GTSNPN, CDR2 SVGIG (reference sequence). The CDR3 extends over 15 amino acids. Written as DNA, the CDR3 is TGTGCCTGGAGTGTCAGGGCGGCCTATAATTCACCCCTCCACTTT. This sequence encodes CAWSVRAAYNSPLHF.